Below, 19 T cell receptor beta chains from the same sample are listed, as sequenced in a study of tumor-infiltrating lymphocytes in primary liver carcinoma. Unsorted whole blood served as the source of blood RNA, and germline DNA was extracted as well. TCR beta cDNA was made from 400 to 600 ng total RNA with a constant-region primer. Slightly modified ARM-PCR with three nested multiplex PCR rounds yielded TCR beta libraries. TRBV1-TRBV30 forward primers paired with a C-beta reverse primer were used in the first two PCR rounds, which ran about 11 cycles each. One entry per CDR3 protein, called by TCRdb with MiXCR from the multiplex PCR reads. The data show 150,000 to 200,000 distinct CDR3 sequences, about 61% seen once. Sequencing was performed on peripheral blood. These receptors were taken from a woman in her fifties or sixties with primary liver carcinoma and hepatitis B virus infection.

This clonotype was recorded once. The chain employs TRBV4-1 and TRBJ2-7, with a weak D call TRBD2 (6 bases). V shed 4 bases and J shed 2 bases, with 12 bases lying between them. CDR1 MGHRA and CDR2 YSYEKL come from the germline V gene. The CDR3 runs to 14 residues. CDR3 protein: CASSRRGGTYEQYF. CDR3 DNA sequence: TGCGCCAGCAGCCGGCGGGGCGGAACCTACGAGCAGTACTTC.

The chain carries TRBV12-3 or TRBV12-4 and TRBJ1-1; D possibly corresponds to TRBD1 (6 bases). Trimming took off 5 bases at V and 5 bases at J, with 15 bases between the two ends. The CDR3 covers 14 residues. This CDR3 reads CASSLLQGRTEAFF. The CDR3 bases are TGTGCCAGCAGTCTCCTACAGGGAAGGACTGAAGCTTTCTTT.

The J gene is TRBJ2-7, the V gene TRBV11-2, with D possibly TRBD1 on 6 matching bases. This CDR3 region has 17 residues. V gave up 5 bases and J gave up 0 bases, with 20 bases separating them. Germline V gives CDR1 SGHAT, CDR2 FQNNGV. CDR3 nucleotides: TGTGCCAGCAGCGTACTCATACGGGACACCTCCTCCTACGAGCAGTACTTC. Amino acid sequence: CASSVLIRDTSSYEQYF. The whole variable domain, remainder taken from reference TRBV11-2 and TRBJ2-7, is EAGVAQSPRYKIIEKRQSVAFWCNPISGHATLYWYQQILGQGPKLLIQFQNNGVVDDSQLPKDRFSAERLKGVDSTLKIQPAKLEDSAVYLCASSVLIRDTSSYEQYFGPGTRLTVT.

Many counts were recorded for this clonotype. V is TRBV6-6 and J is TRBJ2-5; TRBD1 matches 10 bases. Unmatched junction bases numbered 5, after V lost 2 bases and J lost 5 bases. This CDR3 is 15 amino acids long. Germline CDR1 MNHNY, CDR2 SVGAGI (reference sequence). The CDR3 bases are TGTGCCAGCAGTTACACGGGACAGGGGTGGGAGACCCAGTACTTC. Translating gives CASSYTGQGWETQYF.

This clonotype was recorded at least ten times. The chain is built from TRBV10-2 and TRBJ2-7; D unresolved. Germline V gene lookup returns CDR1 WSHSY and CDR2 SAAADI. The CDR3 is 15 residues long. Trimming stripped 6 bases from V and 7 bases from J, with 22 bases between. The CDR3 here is CASSQLQFGMGEQYF. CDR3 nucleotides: TGCGCCAGCAGCCAATTGCAGTTCGGCATGGGGGAGCAGTACTTC.

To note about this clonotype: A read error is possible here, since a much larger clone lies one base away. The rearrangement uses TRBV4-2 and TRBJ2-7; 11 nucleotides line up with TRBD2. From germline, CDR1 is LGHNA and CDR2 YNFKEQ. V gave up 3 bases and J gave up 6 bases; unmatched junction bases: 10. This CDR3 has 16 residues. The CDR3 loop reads CASSQTPSGRTAEQYF. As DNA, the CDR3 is TGTGCCAGCAGCCAGACCCCTAGCGGGAGGACTGCCGAGCAGTACTTC.

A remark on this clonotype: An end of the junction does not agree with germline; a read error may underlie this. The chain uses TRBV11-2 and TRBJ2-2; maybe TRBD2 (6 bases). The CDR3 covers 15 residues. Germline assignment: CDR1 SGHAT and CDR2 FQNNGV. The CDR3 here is CASTRRFSGTGELLF. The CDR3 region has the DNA TGTGCCAGCACGCGCAGGTTTAGCGGAACCGGGGAGCTGTTGTTT.

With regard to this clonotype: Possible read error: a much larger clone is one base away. As DNA, the CDR3 is TGTGCCAGCAGCTCGGAGGGACCCGAAGCTTTCTTT. This gives the protein CASSSEGPEAFF. The chain uses TRBV5-5 and TRBJ1-1; a weak D match, TRBD1 (5 bases). Trimming left V 3 bases short and J 8 bases short, with 11 bases between. Germline V lookup: CDR1 SGHKS, CDR2 YYEKEE (reference sequence). The CDR3 extends over 12 amino acids.

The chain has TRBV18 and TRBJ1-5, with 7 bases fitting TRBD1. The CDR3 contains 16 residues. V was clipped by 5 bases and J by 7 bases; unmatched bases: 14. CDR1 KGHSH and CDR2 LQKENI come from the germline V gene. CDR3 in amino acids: CASSSSLTGAGQPQHF. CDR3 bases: TGTGCCAGCTCATCATCCCTTACAGGGGCCGGACAGCCCCAGCATTTT.

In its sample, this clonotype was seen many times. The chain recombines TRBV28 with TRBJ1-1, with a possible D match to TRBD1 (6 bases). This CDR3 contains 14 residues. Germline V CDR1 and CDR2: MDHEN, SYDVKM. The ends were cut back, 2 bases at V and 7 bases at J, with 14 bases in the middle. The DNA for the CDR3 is TGTGCCAGCAGTTTAAGTTCTCGGACAGTTGAAGCTTTCTTT. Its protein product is CASSLSSRTVEAFF.

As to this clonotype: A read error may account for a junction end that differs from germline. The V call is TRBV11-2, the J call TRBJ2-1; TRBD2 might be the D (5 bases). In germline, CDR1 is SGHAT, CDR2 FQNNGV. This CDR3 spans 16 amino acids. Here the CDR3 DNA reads TGTGCCAGCAGTTTAGCGTTTTCGGCGCCGTACAATGAGCAGTTCTTC. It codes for CASSLAFSAPYNEQFF.

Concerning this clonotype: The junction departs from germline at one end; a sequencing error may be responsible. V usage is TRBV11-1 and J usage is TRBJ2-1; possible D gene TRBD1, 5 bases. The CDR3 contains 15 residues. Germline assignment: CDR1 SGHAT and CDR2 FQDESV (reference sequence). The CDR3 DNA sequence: TGTGCCAGCAGCCGTAGACAGCCAACCATCAATGGGCAGTTCTTC. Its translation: CASSRRQPTINGQFF.

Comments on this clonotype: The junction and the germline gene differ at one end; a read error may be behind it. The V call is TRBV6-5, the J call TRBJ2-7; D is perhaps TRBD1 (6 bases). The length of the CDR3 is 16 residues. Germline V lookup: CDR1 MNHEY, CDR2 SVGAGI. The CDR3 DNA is TGTGTCAGCAGTTACTCGAGGGAGACAGGCTCCTACGAGCGTTACTTC. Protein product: CVSSYSRETGSYERYF.

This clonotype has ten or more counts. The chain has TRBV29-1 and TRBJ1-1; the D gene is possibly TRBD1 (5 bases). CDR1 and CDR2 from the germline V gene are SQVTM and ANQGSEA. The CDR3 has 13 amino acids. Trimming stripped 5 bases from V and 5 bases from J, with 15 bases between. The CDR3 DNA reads TGCAGCGTTCTAAGGGACCCCGGGACTGAAGCTTTCTTT. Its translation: CSVLRDPGTEAFF. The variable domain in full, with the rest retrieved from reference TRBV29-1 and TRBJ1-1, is SAVISQKPSRDICQRGTSLTIQCQVDSQVTMMFWYRQQPGQSLTLIATANQGSEATYESGFVIDKFPISRPNLTFSTLTVSNMSPEDSSIYLCSVLRDPGTEAFFGQGTRLTVV.

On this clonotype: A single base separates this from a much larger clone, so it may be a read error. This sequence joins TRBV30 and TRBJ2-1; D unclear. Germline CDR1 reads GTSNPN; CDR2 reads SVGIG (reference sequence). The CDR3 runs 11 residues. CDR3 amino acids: CVRSQENEQFF. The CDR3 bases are TGTGTAAGAAGTCAGGAAAATGAGCAGTTCTTC.

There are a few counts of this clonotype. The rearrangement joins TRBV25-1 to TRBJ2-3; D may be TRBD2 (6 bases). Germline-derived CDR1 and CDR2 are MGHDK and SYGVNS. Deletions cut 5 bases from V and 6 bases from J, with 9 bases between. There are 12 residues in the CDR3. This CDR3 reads CASSLGRDTQYF. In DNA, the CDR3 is TGTGCCAGCAGTCTGGGGAGGGATACGCAGTATTTT.

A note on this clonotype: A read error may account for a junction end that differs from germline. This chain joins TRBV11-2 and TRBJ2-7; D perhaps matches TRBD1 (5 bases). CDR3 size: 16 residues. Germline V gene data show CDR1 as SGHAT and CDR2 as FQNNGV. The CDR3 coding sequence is TGTGCCAGCAGCCTTATTAGGGTGACAGAGCCTTACGAGCAATATTTC. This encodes CASSLIRVTEPYEQYF.

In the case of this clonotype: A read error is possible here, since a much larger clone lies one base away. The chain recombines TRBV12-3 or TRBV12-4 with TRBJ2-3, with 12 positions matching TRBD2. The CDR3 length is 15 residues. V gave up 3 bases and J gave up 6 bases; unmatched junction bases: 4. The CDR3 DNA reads TGTGCCAGCAGTTTTCAGCTAGCGGGAGGGGATACGCAGTATTTT. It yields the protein CASSFQLAGGDTQYF.

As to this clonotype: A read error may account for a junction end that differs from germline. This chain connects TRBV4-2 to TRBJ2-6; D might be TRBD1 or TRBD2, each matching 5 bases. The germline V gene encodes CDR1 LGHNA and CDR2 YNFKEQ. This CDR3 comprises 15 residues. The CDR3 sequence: CASSQGFSGANILTF. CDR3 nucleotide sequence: TGTGCCAGCAGTCAAGGGTTCTCCGGGGCCAACATCCTGACTTTC.